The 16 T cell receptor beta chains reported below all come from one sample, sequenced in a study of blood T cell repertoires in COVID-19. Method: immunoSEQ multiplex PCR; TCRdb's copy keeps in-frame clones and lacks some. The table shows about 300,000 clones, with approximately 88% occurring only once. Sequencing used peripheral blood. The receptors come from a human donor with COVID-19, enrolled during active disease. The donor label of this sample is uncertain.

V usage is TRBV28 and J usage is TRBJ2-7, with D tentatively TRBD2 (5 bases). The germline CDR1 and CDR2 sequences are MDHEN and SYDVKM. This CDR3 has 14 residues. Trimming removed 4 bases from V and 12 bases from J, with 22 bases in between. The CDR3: CASSSTAAGHTVYF. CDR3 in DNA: TGTGCCAGCAGTTCTACAGCCGCGGGCCATACGGTGTACTTC.

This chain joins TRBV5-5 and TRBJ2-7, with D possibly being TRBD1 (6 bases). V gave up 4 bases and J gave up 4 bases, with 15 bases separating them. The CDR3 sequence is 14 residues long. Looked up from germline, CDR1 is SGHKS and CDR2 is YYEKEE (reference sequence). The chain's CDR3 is CASSQIGQRYEQYF. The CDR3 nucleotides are TGTGCCAGCAGCCAGATAGGACAGAGATACGAGCAGTACTTC.

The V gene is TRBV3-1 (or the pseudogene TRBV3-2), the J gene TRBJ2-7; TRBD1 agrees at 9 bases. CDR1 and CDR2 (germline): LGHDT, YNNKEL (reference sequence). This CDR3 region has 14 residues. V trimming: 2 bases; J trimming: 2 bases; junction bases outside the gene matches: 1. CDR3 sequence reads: CASSQWTGAYEQYF. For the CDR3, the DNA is TGTGCCAGCAGCCAATGGACAGGGGCCTACGAGCAGTACTTC.

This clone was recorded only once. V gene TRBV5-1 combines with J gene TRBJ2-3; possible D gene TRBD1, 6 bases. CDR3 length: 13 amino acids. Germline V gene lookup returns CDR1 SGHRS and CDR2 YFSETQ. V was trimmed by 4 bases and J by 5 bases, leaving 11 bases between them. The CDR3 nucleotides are TGCGCCAGCAGCATCACAGGGATAGATACGCAGTATTTT. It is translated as CASSITGIDTQYF.

The CDR3: CASREVANTEAFF. The DNA of the CDR3 is TGTGCCAGTCGAGAGGTTGCGAACACTGAAGCTTTCTTT. The rearrangement joins TRBV6-5 to TRBJ1-1, with D hard to call. Deletions cut 9 bases from V and 1 base from J, with 12 bases between. This CDR3 is 13 amino acids long. The germline V gene encodes CDR1 MNHEY and CDR2 SVGAGI.

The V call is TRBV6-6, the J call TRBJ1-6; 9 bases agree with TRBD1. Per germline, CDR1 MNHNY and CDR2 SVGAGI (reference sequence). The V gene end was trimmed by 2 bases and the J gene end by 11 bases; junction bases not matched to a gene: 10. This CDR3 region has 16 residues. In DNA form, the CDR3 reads TGTGCCAGCAGTTACCAGAGACAGGGGGGAACGGCACCCCTCCACTTT. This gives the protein CASSYQRQGGTAPLHF.

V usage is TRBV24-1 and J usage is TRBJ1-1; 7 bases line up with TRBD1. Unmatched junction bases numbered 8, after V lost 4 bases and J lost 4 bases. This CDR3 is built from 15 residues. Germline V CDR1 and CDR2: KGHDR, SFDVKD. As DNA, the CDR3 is TGTGCCACCAGTGACCGACAGGGCGATATCACTGAAGCTTTCTTT. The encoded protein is CATSDRQGDITEAFF.

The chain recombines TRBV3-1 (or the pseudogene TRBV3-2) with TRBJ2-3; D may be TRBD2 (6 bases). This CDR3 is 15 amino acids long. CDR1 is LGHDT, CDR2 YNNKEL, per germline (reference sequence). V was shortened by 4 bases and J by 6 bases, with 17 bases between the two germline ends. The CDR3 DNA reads TGTGCCAGCAGCCCCTCTAGCGCCAGAGCGGATACGCAGTATTTT. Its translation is CASSPSSARADTQYF.

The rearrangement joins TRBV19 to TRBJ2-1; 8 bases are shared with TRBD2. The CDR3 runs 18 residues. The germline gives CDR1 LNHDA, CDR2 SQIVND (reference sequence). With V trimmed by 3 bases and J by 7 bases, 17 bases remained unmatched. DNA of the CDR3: TGTGCCAGTAGTATCGGCGGACCGGGACTAGTTATTGAGAATGAGCAGTTCTTC. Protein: CASSIGGPGLVIENEQFF.

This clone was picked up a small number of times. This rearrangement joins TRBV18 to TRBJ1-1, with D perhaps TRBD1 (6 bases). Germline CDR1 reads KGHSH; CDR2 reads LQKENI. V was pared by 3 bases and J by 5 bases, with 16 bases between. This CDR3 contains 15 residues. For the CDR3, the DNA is TGTGCCAGCTCACCGGGGGGGGGCCTCGAGACTGAAGCTTTCTTT. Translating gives CASSPGGGLETEAFF.

CDR3 in amino acids: CASSPLGLQGATDTQYF. CDR3 DNA sequence: TGTGCCAGCAGCCCACTCGGACTACAGGGGGCAACAGATACGCAGTATTTT. The V and J genes are TRBV27 and TRBJ2-3; TRBD1 matches 9 bases. This CDR3 has 17 residues. From germline, CDR1 is MNHEY and CDR2 SMNVEV (reference sequence). V lost 6 bases and J lost 3; bases outside the gene matches: 13.

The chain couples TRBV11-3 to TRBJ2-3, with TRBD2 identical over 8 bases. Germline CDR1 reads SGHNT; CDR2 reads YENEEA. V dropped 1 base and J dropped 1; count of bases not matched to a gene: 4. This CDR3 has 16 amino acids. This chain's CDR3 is CASSLGVGRGTDTQYF. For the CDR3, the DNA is TGTGCCAGCAGCTTAGGGGTCGGGAGGGGCACAGATACGCAGTATTTT.

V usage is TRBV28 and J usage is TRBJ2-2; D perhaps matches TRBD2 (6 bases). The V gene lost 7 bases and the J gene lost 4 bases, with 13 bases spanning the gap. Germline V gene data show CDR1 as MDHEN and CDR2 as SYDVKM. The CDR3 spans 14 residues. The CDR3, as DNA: TGTGCCAGCATCCGAGCGGGTCTCACCGGGGAGCTGTTTTTT. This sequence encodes CASIRAGLTGELFF.

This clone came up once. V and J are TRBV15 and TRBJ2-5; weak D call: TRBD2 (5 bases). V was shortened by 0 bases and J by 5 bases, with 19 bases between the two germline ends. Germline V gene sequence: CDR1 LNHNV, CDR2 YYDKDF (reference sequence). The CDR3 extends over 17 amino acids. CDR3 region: CATSRDEVVRERETQYF. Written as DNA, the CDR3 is TGTGCCACCAGCAGAGATGAGGTAGTGAGGGAGAGGGAGACCCAGTACTTC. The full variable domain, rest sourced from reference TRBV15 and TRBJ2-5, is DAMVIQNPRYQVTQFGKPVTLSCSQTLNHNVMYWYQQKSSQAPKLLFHYYDKDFNNEADTPDNFQSRRPNTSFCFLDIRSPGLGDTAMYLCATSRDEVVRERETQYFGPGTRLLVL.

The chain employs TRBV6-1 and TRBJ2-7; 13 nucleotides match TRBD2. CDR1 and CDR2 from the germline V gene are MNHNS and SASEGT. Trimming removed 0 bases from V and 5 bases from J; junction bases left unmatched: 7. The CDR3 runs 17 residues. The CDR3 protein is CASSEALGGTSGNEQYF. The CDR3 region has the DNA TGTGCCAGCAGTGAAGCATTGGGGGGGACTAGCGGGAACGAGCAGTACTTC.

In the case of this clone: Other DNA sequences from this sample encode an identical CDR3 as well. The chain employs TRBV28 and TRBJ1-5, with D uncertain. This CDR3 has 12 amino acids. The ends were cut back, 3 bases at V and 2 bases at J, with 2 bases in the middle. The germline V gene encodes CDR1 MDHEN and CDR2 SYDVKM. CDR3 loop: CASSFGNQPQHF. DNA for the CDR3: TGTGCCAGCAGTTTCGGCAATCAGCCCCAGCATTTT.